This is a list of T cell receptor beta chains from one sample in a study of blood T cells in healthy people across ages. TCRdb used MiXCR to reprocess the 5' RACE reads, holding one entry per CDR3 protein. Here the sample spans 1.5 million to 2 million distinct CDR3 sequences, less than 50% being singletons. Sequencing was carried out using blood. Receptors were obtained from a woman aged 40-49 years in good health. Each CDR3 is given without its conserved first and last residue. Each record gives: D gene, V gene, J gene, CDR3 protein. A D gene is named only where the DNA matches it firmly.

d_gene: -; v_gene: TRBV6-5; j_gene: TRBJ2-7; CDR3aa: ASSYLHRDKPYEQY
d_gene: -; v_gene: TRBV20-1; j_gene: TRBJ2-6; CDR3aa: SASQVVSLSGANVLT
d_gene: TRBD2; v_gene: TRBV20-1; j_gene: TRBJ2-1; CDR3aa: SAPRTSSGNEQF
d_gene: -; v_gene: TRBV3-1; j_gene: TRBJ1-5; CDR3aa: ASSQGTAGISNQPQH
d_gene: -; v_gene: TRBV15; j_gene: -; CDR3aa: ATGVQGSQETQY
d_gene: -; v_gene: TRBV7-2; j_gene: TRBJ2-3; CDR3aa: ASSLSPPGTDTQY
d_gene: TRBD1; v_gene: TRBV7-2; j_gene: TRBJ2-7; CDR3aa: ASSLSQGDTDYEQY
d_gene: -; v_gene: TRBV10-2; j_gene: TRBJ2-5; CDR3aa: ASSDRARETQY
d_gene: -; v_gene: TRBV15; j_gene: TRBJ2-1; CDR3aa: ATSEGAGRVYEQF
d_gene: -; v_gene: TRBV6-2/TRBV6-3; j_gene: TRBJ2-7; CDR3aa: ASSRYRERCDCAEQY
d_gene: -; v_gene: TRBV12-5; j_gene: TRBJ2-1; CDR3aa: ASGPPGAYNEQF
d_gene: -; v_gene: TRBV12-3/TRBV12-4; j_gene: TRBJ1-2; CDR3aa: ASSPSYGFGEDYGYT
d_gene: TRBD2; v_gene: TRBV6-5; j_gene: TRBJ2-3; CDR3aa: ASTTGSGGPSDTQY
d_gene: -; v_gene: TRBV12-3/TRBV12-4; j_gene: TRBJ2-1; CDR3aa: ASSFAQGPANEQF
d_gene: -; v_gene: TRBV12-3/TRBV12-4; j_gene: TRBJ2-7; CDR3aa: ASSLVLGGASPYEQY
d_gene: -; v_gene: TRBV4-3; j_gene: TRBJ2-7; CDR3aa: ASSQVITGYEQY